This T cell receptor (beta chain) is drawn from a study of read filtering for tumor transcriptome and immune sequencing. Remarks on this clonotype: A clone one base away is much larger, so this may be a read error.

Molecular barcoded adaptors covering alpha/delta and beta/gamma chains were used on roughly 400 ng RNA. TCRdb analysed the reads with MiXCR anew, one entry per CDR3 protein. The sample gives under 150,000 distinct CDR3 sequences, 13% of which show up once; roughly 7.6% is in the top ten. CDR3 length equals 15 residues. V lost 5 bases and J lost 2, with 10 bases in between. CDR1 SNHLY and CDR2 FYNNEI come from the germline V gene. The V call is TRBV2, the J call TRBJ2-6; D might be TRBD1 (5 bases). This receptor was obtained from a donor aged 40 or older with multiple myeloma. Sequenced input: a population of CD138-negative cells sorted from bone marrow. CDR3 sequence reads: CASSIVRAGANVLTF. CDR3 sequence (DNA): TGTGCCAGCAGTATCGTCAGGGCTGGGGCCAACGTCCTGACTTTC.